The T cell receptor beta chain described here comes from a study of blood T cell repertoires in COVID-19. Sequencing was performed with immunoSEQ multiplex PCR; in TCRdb, only in-frame clones are kept and a portion is missing. The profile covers 350,000 to 400,000 clones, with about 89% appearing a single time and around 2% taken by the ten largest. Germline V gene data show CDR1 as SGHRS and CDR2 as YFSETQ. Unmatched junction bases numbered 0, after V lost 2 bases and J lost 7 bases. This CDR3 is built from 13 residues. The chain employs TRBV5-1 and TRBJ2-2; 9 nucleotides match TRBD2. This TCR was recovered from a man in his forties or fifties in a cohort exposed to, infected with or recovered from COVID-19 (not recorded which). The sequencing sample was made of PBMCs or T cells enriched from blood (not recorded which). The CDR3 reads CASSLAGGGELFF. CDR3 coding DNA: TGCGCCAGCAGCTTAGCGGGAGGCGGGGAGCTGTTTTTT.